This TCR beta chain emerged from a study of T cells in Graves' hyperthyroidism and ophthalmopathy. Study conclusions and caveats: Most clonotypes that expanded in the thyroid above 0.001 also showed up in blood.

Patients affected by ophthalmopathy presented a Clinical Activity Score of at least 3, a NOSPECS grade of at least 4, and disease duration below 3 months. Diagnoses used clinical symptoms, serum thyroxine and TRAb, thyroid ultrasound and orbital computed tomography. 10 ml of fresh peripheral blood supplied the PBMCs. This clonotype was observed at least ten times. Its cognate antigen is unknown. Authors of the study amplified TCR beta CDR3 regions from RNA transcripts. When the TCR CDR3 underwent first-round RT-PCR, the HTBI primer set was used. TCRdb re-derived calls from the multiplex PCR reads in MiXCR, one entry per CDR3 protein. Among some 340,000 distinct CDR3 sequences listed, around 15% were seen once. The sample comprised blood. The clonotype originates from a woman in her thirties or forties with Graves' ophthalmopathy.

CDR3 in DNA: TGCAGTGCTAGTAGGTCCGGCAGGGGCCGCAATCAGCCCCAGCATTTT. Translation gives CSASRSGRGRNQPQHF. The chain is built from TRBV20-1 and TRBJ1-5; tentatively, D is TRBD1 (6 bases). V gave up 3 bases and J gave up 2 bases, with 17 bases separating them. Germline CDR1 reads DFQATT; CDR2 reads SNEGSKA (reference sequence). This CDR3 has 16 residues.